This is a list of T cell receptor beta chains from one sample in a study of radiotherapy plus CTLA-4 blockade in lung cancer. Libraries were prepared by immunoSEQ multiplex PCR; TCRdb keeps only in-frame clonotypes and omits some of them. Here the sample spans 45,000 to 60,000 clones, around four fifths being singletons. This material consisted of peripheral blood, taken from a patient treated with radiotherapy plus ipilimumab. Every receptor here comes from a human donor with non-small cell lung cancer who had stable disease on radiotherapy plus ipilimumab. Each CDR3 is given with its conserved first and last residue. The D gene is left open where the match is weak. Clone size is given for some rows only: seen once, a few or many times, or a class if the clone is expanded.

j_gene	d_gene	v_gene	abundance	len	CDR3nt	CDR3aa
TRBJ2-2	.	TRBV4-2	.	16	TGTGCCAGCAGCCAAGATCTTTCGAGCGACACCGGGGAGCTGTTTTTT	CASSQDLSSDTGELFF
TRBJ2-7	.	TRBV15	few	15	TGTGCCACCAGCAGCCCTGGAAGGAGAGAGTACGAGCAGTACTTC	CATSSPGRREYEQYF
TRBJ2-3	.	TRBV11-2	.	13	TGTGCCAGCAGCCTCCGGTCCGTAGATACGCAGTATTTT	CASSLRSVDTQYF
TRBJ1-1	.	TRBV9	.	16	TGTGCCAGCAGCGTAACCCCCAGGACAGAGAACACTGAAGCTTTCTTT	CASSVTPRTENTEAFF
TRBJ2-3	TRBD1	TRBV10-3	.	13	TGTGCCATCAACGGACAGGGCACAGATACGCAGTATTTT	CAINGQGTDTQYF
TRBJ2-1	TRBD2	TRBV5-1	few	15	TGCGCCAGCAGCTTCCAGCGGGAGGCTTTCAATGAGCAGTTCTTC	CASSFQREAFNEQFF
TRBJ2-3	TRBD2	TRBV30	.	16	TGTGCCTGGAGTGTACTGGGCGGGAGGGCCACAGATACGCAGTATTTT	CAWSVLGGRATDTQYF
TRBJ2-7	TRBD1	TRBV14	.	16	TGTGCCAGCAGCCCCCCAGGGGGCACCCTCTCCTACGAGCAGTACTTC	CASSPPGGTLSYEQYF
TRBJ1-1	.	TRBV13	.	15	TGTGCCAGCAGCTTAGCTGGGCGGGGCGACACTGAAGCTTTCTTT	CASSLAGRGDTEAFF
TRBJ1-6	.	TRBV7-8	.	17	TGTGCCAGCAGCTTAGGAGGAAGCGCCCTATTGAATTCACCCCTCCACTTT	CASSLGGSALLNSPLHF
TRBJ2-4	.	TRBV28	.	14	TGTGCCAGCAGTCCAAATGGACAACGAAACATTCAGTACTTC	CASSPNGQRNIQYF
TRBJ1-2	.	TRBV19	.	12	TGTGCCAGTAGTATGAGGGCACGAGGCTACACCTTC	CASSMRARGYTF
TRBJ2-7	TRBD1	TRBV2	.	16	TGTGCCAGCAGTGAGAGAGGACAGGGAATAGCCTACGAGCAGTACTTC	CASSERGQGIAYEQYF
TRBJ2-7	.	TRBV5-4	few	14	TGTGCCAGCAGCTTGACGGGCGGGGAGTCCGAGCAGTACTTC	CASSLTGGESEQYF
TRBJ2-2	.	TRBV28	.	15	TGTGCCAGCAGTGCGGTGACTTCGTTTACCGGGGAGCTGTTTTTT	CASSAVTSFTGELFF
TRBJ1-4	.	TRBV19	few	13	TGTGCCAGTACCCTTCAGGGTGGTGAAAAACTGTTTTTT	CASTLQGGEKLFF
TRBJ2-7	TRBD1	TRBV6-5	once	15	TGTGCCAGCAGATCTCCGGGACAGAAATCCTACGAGCAGTACTTC	CASRSPGQKSYEQYF
TRBJ1-5	TRBD1	TRBV7-8	.	15	TGTGCCAGCAGTCCCGGCAGGGGGATCAATCAGCCCCAGCATTTT	CASSPGRGINQPQHF
TRBJ2-2	.	TRBV7-3	.	13	TGTGCCAGCAGACCTAAGGGGACCGGGGAGCTGTTTTTT	CASRPKGTGELFF
TRBJ1-1	.	TRBV6-6	.	13	TGTGCCAGCAGTCCGACAGTTTCCACTGAAGCTTTCTTT	CASSPTVSTEAFF
TRBJ1-6	TRBD1	TRBV6-5	.	15	TGTGCCAGCAGTTACTCCGGGGCAGGGGGCCAACCCCTCCACTTT	CASSYSGAGGQPLHF
TRBJ2-3	.	TRBV7-6	.	15	TGTGCCAGCAGCTCCGGTGGAGCGGACACAGATACGCAGTATTTT	CASSSGGADTDTQYF
TRBJ2-7	.	TRBV28	.	13	TGTGCCAGCAACCAGCCCGCAGACAGGGAGCAGTACTTC	CASNQPADREQYF
TRBJ1-2	.	TRBV2	.	15	TGTGCCAGCAGACCCGGACATGGGTCCGACTATGGCTACACCTTC	CASRPGHGSDYGYTF
TRBJ2-4	.	TRBV6-1	.	15	TGTGCCAGCAGTGAAGGGACAGTTGGCCAAAACATTCAGTACTTC	CASSEGTVGQNIQYF
TRBJ2-7	TRBD2	TRBV28	few	15	TGTGCCAGCAGTTCGGGAGGCGGTAGCTCCTACGAGCAGTACTTC	CASSSGGGSSYEQYF
TRBJ2-3	.	TRBV5-1	.	14	TGCGCCAGCAGCTTGGGAGTAGAATTAGATACGCAGTATTTT	CASSLGVELDTQYF
TRBJ1-1	TRBD1	TRBV5-1	once	14	TGCGCCAGCAGCTTGACAGGGGTGAACACTGAAGCTTTCTTT	CASSLTGVNTEAFF
TRBJ2-3	.	TRBV7-2	.	13	TGTGCCAGCAGCCCTAACCTGGCAGATACGCAGTATTTT	CASSPNLADTQYF
TRBJ2-2	TRBD2	TRBV7-9	.	19	TGTGCCAGCAGCTTAGGGTTGCCCAGCGGGAGGGCAAACACCGGGGAGCTGTTTTTT	CASSLGLPSGRANTGELFF
TRBJ1-5	.	TRBV4-2	.	15	TGTGCCAGCAGCCAAGATGAGGGAGGGAGACAGGCCCAGCATTTT	CASSQDEGGRQAQHF
TRBJ1-5	TRBD1	TRBV27	.	14	TGTGCCAGCAGTTTAAGGGACAGTCGAGAGCGGCAGCATTTT	CASSLRDSRERQHF
TRBJ2-3	.	TRBV19	.	15	TGTGCCAGTAGTGGAGGAGGGCGGAGCACAGATACGCAGTATTTT	CASSGGGRSTDTQYF
TRBJ2-3	TRBD1	TRBV5-8	.	16	TGTGCCAGCAGCTTGCCCATCGGACAGGGCGGAGATACGCAGTATTTT	CASSLPIGQGGDTQYF
TRBJ2-5	.	TRBV6-1	once	12	TGTGCCAGCAGTGACAGGGCTGAGACCCAGTACTTC	CASSDRAETQYF
TRBJ2-3	TRBD1	TRBV7-9	.	18	TGTGCCAGCAGCCTTAGGAGAGCCACAGGGGGCAAGACAGATACGCAGTATTTT	CASSLRRATGGKTDTQYF
TRBJ2-7	.	TRBV19	.	14	TGTGCCAGTAGTACGGGCCGGGGTTCCTACGAGCAGTACTTC	CASSTGRGSYEQYF
TRBJ1-3	TRBD1	TRBV7-9	.	19	TGTGCCAGCAGCTTCCAGACGGGACAGGGGGCTAATAGTGGAAACACCATATATTTT	CASSFQTGQGANSGNTIYF
TRBJ2-2	TRBD2	TRBV11-2	few	15	TGTGCCAGCAGCTTGTATCCGGGGGGCACCGGGGAGCTGTTTTTT	CASSLYPGGTGELFF
TRBJ1-1	.	TRBV4-2	.	13	TGTGCCAGCAGCCAAGAACGGGACACTGAAGCTTTCTTT	CASSQERDTEAFF
TRBJ1-4	.	TRBV11-2	few	13	TGTGCCAGCAGGAGAAGCAAAAATGAAAAACTGTTTTTT	CASRRSKNEKLFF
TRBJ2-3	.	TRBV7-2	once	13	TGTGCCAGCAGCTTCGTAAACACAGATACGCAGTATTTT	CASSFVNTDTQYF
TRBJ1-1	TRBD1	TRBV5-1	.	14	TGCGCCAGCAGGGGGGGGACAGGGAACACTGAAGCTTTCTTT	CASRGGTGNTEAFF
TRBJ2-1	TRBD2	TRBV5-4	.	14	TGTGCCAGCTCTACTAGCGGGAGTGTCAATGAGCAGTTCTTC	CASSTSGSVNEQFF
TRBJ1-2	.	TRBV7-9	few	15	TGTGCCAGCAGCTTATCCCGATTGACAGGAGGAGGCTACACCTTC	CASSLSRLTGGGYTF
TRBJ1-1	TRBD1	TRBV30	few	14	TGTGCCTGGGGTACCGGGACAGGGGATACTGAAGCTTTCTTT	CAWGTGTGDTEAFF
TRBJ2-3	TRBD2	TRBV4-3	.	17	TGCGCCAGCAGCCAAGATAGCAGCGGGAGGGCGGGGGATACGCAGTATTTT	CASSQDSSGRAGDTQYF
TRBJ1-5	.	TRBV7-8	.	19	TGTGCCAGCAGCCATCGAGGTTGGTGGCAAGTGATGGGCAATCAGCCCCAGCATTTT	CASSHRGWWQVMGNQPQHF
TRBJ2-5	.	TRBV5-4	.	16	TGTGCCAGCAGCTTGGCCACCCTAGGTCCTCTAGAGACCCAGTACTTC	CASSLATLGPLETQYF
TRBJ2-1	TRBD2	TRBV18	few	17	TGTGCCAGCTCACCACCCACTAGCGGGAGACCCCGGGATGAGCAGTTCTTC	CASSPPTSGRPRDEQFF
TRBJ2-4	.	TRBV5-1	.	17	TGCGCCAGCAGCTTGGGACAGCCGACAAAGAACAAAAACATTCAGTACTTC	CASSLGQPTKNKNIQYF
TRBJ2-7	TRBD1	TRBV6-6	.	14	TGTGCCAGCAGTTCCCGGGACAGGGCCCGCGAGCAGTACTTC	CASSSRDRAREQYF
TRBJ2-7	.	TRBV7-2	.	13	TGTGCCAGCAGCCCACAGGGTCTGGATGAGCAGTACTTC	CASSPQGLDEQYF
TRBJ2-3	.	TRBV5-4	.	17	TGTGCCAGCAGGCACACGACTAGGGTGACTAGCACAGATACGCAGTATTTT	CASRHTTRVTSTDTQYF
TRBJ2-2	.	TRBV27	.	14	TGTGCCAGCACTTGCGACTCTAACACCGGGGAGCTGTTTTTT	CASTCDSNTGELFF